A selection of T cell receptor beta chains follows, all from one sample in a study of Graves' ophthalmopathy and Graves' hyperthyroidism. TCRdb independently ran MiXCR on the multiplex PCR reads; one entry per CDR3 protein. Of 200,000 to 250,000 distinct CDR3 sequences listed, over 25% are singletons. Sequencing was performed on peripheral blood. The receptors originated from a man in his fifties or sixties with Graves' ophthalmopathy. CDR3s include the opening cysteine and the closing phenylalanine or tryptophan. Fields, in order: V gene, J gene, clone size, D gene, CDR3 DNA, CDR3 protein. The D gene is left open where the match is weak. Only part of the rows carry a size: once, few, many, or a class if the clone is expanded.

V: TRBV12-3/TRBV12-4
J: TRBJ1-3
size: many
D: TRBD1
DNA: TGTGCCAGCGACGGGACAGTTGGAAACACCATATATTTT
CDR3: CASDGTVGNTIYF

V: TRBV9
J: TRBJ1-1
size: -
D: -
DNA: TGTGCCAGCAGCCCCGGGGGGGGACACGAGAACACTGAAGCTTTCTTT
CDR3: CASSPGGGHENTEAFF

V: TRBV6-2/TRBV6-3
J: TRBJ1-5
size: -
D: TRBD1
DNA: TGTGCCAGCAGTTTTACACAGGGGATCGGTCAGCCCCAGCATTTT
CDR3: CASSFTQGIGQPQHF

V: TRBV19
J: TRBJ2-2
size: -
D: -
DNA: TGTGCCAGTAAGGCGGATATCAGAGCGGGCGGGGAGCTGTTTTTT
CDR3: CASKADIRAGGELFF

V: TRBV4-3
J: TRBJ2-2
size: many
D: TRBD2
DNA: TGCGCCAGCAGCCAAGATCTGGCGGGAGCGGCCACCGGGGAGCTGTTTTTT
CDR3: CASSQDLAGAATGELFF

V: TRBV10-3
J: TRBJ2-5
size: many
D: TRBD2
DNA: TGTGCCATCGGGGGGGGGAGTCTGAAGACCCAGTACTTC
CDR3: CAIGGGSLKTQYF

V: TRBV12-3/TRBV12-4
J: TRBJ1-1
size: -
D: -
DNA: TGTGCCAGCAAGACAGGTAGGACTGAAGCTTTCTTT
CDR3: CASKTGRTEAFF

V: TRBV6-2/TRBV6-3
J: TRBJ2-2
size: many
D: -
DNA: TGTGCCAGCAGCCGGGACTCCATCTCGAACACCGGGGAGCTGTTTTTT
CDR3: CASSRDSISNTGELFF

V: TRBV4-2
J: TRBJ2-7
size: few
D: TRBD2
DNA: TGTGCCAGCAGCCCCGTGGGGACTAGCGGGAAGGCCGAGCAGTACTTC
CDR3: CASSPVGTSGKAEQYF

V: TRBV7-2
J: TRBJ2-7
size: many
D: TRBD2
DNA: TGTGCCAGCAGCTTAGTTGGGCTAGCGGAGGGGCAATACGAGCAGTACTTC
CDR3: CASSLVGLAEGQYEQYF

V: TRBV20-1
J: TRBJ2-4
size: many
D: -
DNA: TGCAGTGGGGTGGCGGGATGGAGTGTCGGCATTCAGTACTTC
CDR3: CSGVAGWSVGIQYF

V: TRBV28
J: TRBJ1-3
size: many
D: TRBD1
DNA: TGTGCCAGCAGTTTATTCGGACAGGGGTCTGGAAACACCATATATTTT
CDR3: CASSLFGQGSGNTIYF

V: TRBV28
J: TRBJ2-2
size: many
D: TRBD2
DNA: TGTGCCAGTAAACTAGCGGCCTCGGGGGCCGGGGAGCTGTTTTTT
CDR3: CASKLAASGAGELFF

V: TRBV7-6
J: TRBJ2-5
size: many
D: -
DNA: TGTGCCAGCAGCCTTAGGATCGACAGTGAAGAGACCCAGTACTTC
CDR3: CASSLRIDSEETQYF

V: TRBV6-5
J: TRBJ1-2
size: -
D: TRBD1
DNA: TGTGCCAGCAGTTACGCGACAGGGGGCGGCTACACCTTC
CDR3: CASSYATGGGYTF

V: TRBV7-8
J: TRBJ2-7
size: -
D: TRBD2
DNA: TGTGCCAGCAGCCGGACTAGCGGGACCTACTACGAGCAGTACTTC
CDR3: CASSRTSGTYYEQYF